This TCR beta chain was retrieved from a study of vaccination effects on CD4 cells after COVID-19. Regarding the study as a whole: By a late point after vaccination, infection- and vaccine-induced clones had shrunk markedly through clonal contraction.

The CDR3 has 17 residues. V shed 1 base and J shed 2 bases, with 17 bases lying between them. Per germline, CDR1 SGHNT and CDR2 YENEEA. Generated by immunoSEQ multiplex PCR, the TCRdb table keeps only in-frame clones and is missing some. Here the sample spans tens of thousands of clones, around 76% being singletons. This clone was seen once. Its antigen remains unknown. In the ViraFEST assay, antigen-specific CD4+ clonotypes were identified by expansion after peptide-pool stimulation. Cells that had been cultured for 9 to 10 days were the source of isolated CD4+ T cells. Researchers swapped half the medium for IL-2 medium on both days 3 and 7.

This clonotype was sampled from a human donor who received a COVID-19 vaccine. Sequenced material: CD4+ T cells from PBMCs cultured with HCoV-229E spike peptides, taken before COVID-19 vaccination. The V gene is TRBV11-3, the J gene TRBJ2-5; a weak D match, TRBD2 (6 bases). The DNA for the CDR3 is TGTGCCAGCAGCTTAGGACTGTTGGGGGGTCAACAAGAGACCCAGTACTTC. It specifies CASSLGLLGGQQETQYF.